A selection of T cell receptor beta chains follows, all from one sample in a study of patients and donors after allogeneic stem cell transplantation. Each CDR3 protein gets one entry after TCRdb re-called the RT-PCR reads with MiXCR. The sample holds 900,000 to 1,000,000 distinct CDR3 sequences, approximately 19% seen once. Material: blood, either unsorted or a sorted T cell fraction (not recorded which). These receptors originate from a human donor who was either an allogeneic HSCT recipient or a stem cell or donor lymphocyte infusion donor (not recorded which). It is not recorded whose cells these are; they may come from a transplant donor. Each CDR3 is given with its conserved first and last residue. The D gene is left open where the match is weak. Rows give clone size only sometimes, using once, few, many, or a class for an expanded clone.

cdr3_aa: CASSPNYGGETQYF
cdr3_nt: TGTGCCAGCTCACCAAACTACGGGGGAGAGACCCAGTACTTC
v_call: TRBV18
clone_size: few
j_call: TRBJ2-5
d_call: .

cdr3_aa: CSARRQGFGTQYF
cdr3_nt: TGCAGTGCTAGAAGACAGGGATTTGGGACCCAGTACTTC
v_call: TRBV20-1
clone_size: .
j_call: TRBJ2-5
d_call: TRBD1

cdr3_aa: CSARFIHSGANVLTF
cdr3_nt: TGCAGTGCTAGATTTATCCACTCTGGGGCCAACGTCCTGACTTTC
v_call: TRBV20-1
clone_size: few
j_call: TRBJ2-6
d_call: .

cdr3_aa: CASSFTGTSGGRHNEQFF
cdr3_nt: TGTGCCAGCAGTTTTACCGGGACTAGCGGGGGCAGACACAATGAGCAGTTCTTC
v_call: TRBV2
clone_size: .
j_call: TRBJ2-1
d_call: TRBD2

cdr3_aa: CASRRTANQPQHF
cdr3_nt: TGTGCCAGCAGACGGACAGCAAATCAGCCCCAGCATTTT
v_call: TRBV28
clone_size: many
j_call: TRBJ1-5
d_call: .

cdr3_aa: CASSLENSWEQYF
cdr3_nt: TGTGCCAGCAGCTTAGAGAATTCTTGGGAGCAGTACTTC
v_call: TRBV13
clone_size: few
j_call: TRBJ2-7
d_call: .

cdr3_aa: CASSYSFGTAKETQYF
cdr3_nt: TGTGCCAGCAGTTACTCGTTTGGGACAGCAAAAGAGACCCAGTACTTC
v_call: TRBV6-5
clone_size: .
j_call: TRBJ2-5
d_call: TRBD1

cdr3_aa: CASSLGASNQPQHF
cdr3_nt: TGTGCCAGCAGTTTAGGGGCTAGCAATCAGCCCCAGCATTTT
v_call: TRBV12-3/TRBV12-4
clone_size: many
j_call: TRBJ1-5
d_call: .

cdr3_aa: CASSPHPHSNQPQHF
cdr3_nt: TGCGCCAGCAGCCCGCACCCCCATAGCAATCAGCCCCAGCATTTT
v_call: TRBV5-1
clone_size: few
j_call: TRBJ1-5
d_call: .

cdr3_aa: CASRPDPGNGELFF
cdr3_nt: TGTGCCAGCAGACCGGACCCGGGGAACGGGGAGCTGTTTTTT
v_call: TRBV7-3
clone_size: .
j_call: TRBJ2-2
d_call: .

cdr3_aa: CASSWTRTMNTEAFF
cdr3_nt: TGTGCCAGCAGCTGGACGAGGACCATGAACACTGAAGCTTTCTTT
v_call: TRBV11-3
clone_size: once
j_call: TRBJ1-1
d_call: .

cdr3_aa: CSARAVNEQFF
cdr3_nt: TGCAGTGCTAGAGCAGTCAATGAGCAGTTCTTC
v_call: TRBV20-1
clone_size: many
j_call: TRBJ2-1
d_call: .

cdr3_aa: CASSQDRPASGANVLTF
cdr3_nt: TGTGCCAGCAGCCAAGACAGGCCTGCCTCTGGGGCCAACGTCCTGACTTTC
v_call: TRBV3-1
clone_size: .
j_call: TRBJ2-6
d_call: .

cdr3_aa: CASSLGQGALGYGYTF
cdr3_nt: TGTGCCAGCAGTTTAGGACAGGGGGCGCTAGGTTATGGCTACACCTTC
v_call: TRBV12-3/TRBV12-4
clone_size: .
j_call: TRBJ1-2
d_call: TRBD1

cdr3_aa: CARDGPGGAGETQYF
cdr3_nt: TGTGCCAGGGACGGACCAGGGGGCGCGGGAGAGACCCAGTACTTC
v_call: TRBV2
clone_size: few
j_call: TRBJ2-5
d_call: TRBD1

cdr3_aa: CASSLEMTDTQYF
cdr3_nt: TGTGCCAGCAGCTTAGAAATGACAGATACGCAGTATTTT
v_call: TRBV7-2
clone_size: few
j_call: TRBJ2-3
d_call: .

cdr3_aa: CASSLFSGRRTGELFF
cdr3_nt: TGTGCCAGCAGCCTCTTTAGCGGGAGACGCACCGGGGAGCTGTTTTTT
v_call: TRBV7-8
clone_size: few
j_call: TRBJ2-2
d_call: TRBD2

cdr3_aa: CATSREVQETQYF
cdr3_nt: TGTGCCACCAGCAGAGAAGTCCAAGAGACCCAGTACTTC
v_call: TRBV15
clone_size: few
j_call: TRBJ2-5
d_call: .

cdr3_aa: CATSDTLIAGGRGDTQYF
cdr3_nt: TGTGCCACCAGTGATACCTTGATAGCGGGAGGGCGGGGAGATACGCAGTATTTT
v_call: TRBV24-1
clone_size: few
j_call: TRBJ2-3
d_call: TRBD2

cdr3_aa: CASSLARADFANYGYTF
cdr3_nt: TGTGCCAGCAGCTTAGCGCGGGCGGACTTTGCTAACTATGGCTACACCTTC
v_call: TRBV7-6
clone_size: few
j_call: TRBJ1-2
d_call: .

cdr3_aa: CASSLSSTNTEAFF
cdr3_nt: TGTGCCAGCAGCCTCTCTTCAACGAACACTGAAGCTTTCTTT
v_call: TRBV9
clone_size: few
j_call: TRBJ1-1
d_call: .

cdr3_aa: CASSLAGTSGQETQYF
cdr3_nt: TGTGCCAGCAGCTTAGCGGGGACTAGCGGACAAGAGACCCAGTACTTC
v_call: TRBV7-7
clone_size: .
j_call: TRBJ2-5
d_call: TRBD2

cdr3_aa: CASREGYNSPLHF
cdr3_nt: TGTGCCAGCAGAGAGGGCTATAATTCACCCCTCCACTTT
v_call: TRBV6-1
clone_size: .
j_call: TRBJ1-6
d_call: .

cdr3_aa: CAISESLGKETQYF
cdr3_nt: TGTGCCATCAGTGAGTCGCTGGGGAAAGAGACCCAGTACTTC
v_call: TRBV10-3
clone_size: .
j_call: TRBJ2-5
d_call: .

cdr3_aa: CASSQPGQITDTQYF
cdr3_nt: TGTGCCAGCAGCCAACCGGGACAGATCACAGATACGCAGTATTTT
v_call: TRBV14
clone_size: .
j_call: TRBJ2-3
d_call: TRBD1

cdr3_aa: CAMPTRDPRNEQFF
cdr3_nt: TGTGCCATGCCTACGAGAGACCCAAGAAATGAGCAGTTCTTC
v_call: TRBV7-9
clone_size: .
j_call: TRBJ2-1
d_call: .

cdr3_aa: CASSGGRPNTEAFF
cdr3_nt: TGCGCCAGCAGCGGGGGACGGCCCAACACTGAAGCTTTCTTT
v_call: TRBV5-1
clone_size: .
j_call: TRBJ1-1
d_call: .

cdr3_aa: CASSLPGGQNYQETQYF
cdr3_nt: TGTGCCAGCAGTTTACCAGGAGGACAGAACTACCAAGAGACCCAGTACTTC
v_call: TRBV12-3/TRBV12-4
clone_size: many
j_call: TRBJ2-5
d_call: .

cdr3_aa: CASQDTEAFF
cdr3_nt: TGTGCCAGCCAAGACACTGAAGCTTTCTTT
v_call: TRBV21-1
clone_size: many
j_call: TRBJ1-1
d_call: .

cdr3_aa: CASSPLGQGYETQYF
cdr3_nt: TGCGCCAGCAGCCCCCTTGGACAGGGCTACGAGACCCAGTACTTC
v_call: TRBV4-1
clone_size: few
j_call: TRBJ2-5
d_call: TRBD1

cdr3_aa: CASSEYSGTVNTEAFF
cdr3_nt: TGTGCCAGCAGTGAATATTCCGGGACGGTGAACACTGAAGCTTTCTTT
v_call: TRBV12-3/TRBV12-4
clone_size: .
j_call: TRBJ1-1
d_call: .

cdr3_aa: CAWSVPSGRVRGTDTQYF
cdr3_nt: TGTGCCTGGAGTGTACCCAGCGGGAGAGTAAGGGGCACAGATACGCAGTATTTT
v_call: TRBV30
clone_size: few
j_call: TRBJ2-3
d_call: TRBD2

cdr3_aa: CSARAEAGGVSPLHF
cdr3_nt: TGCAGTGCTAGAGCTGAAGCAGGGGGAGTTTCACCCCTCCACTTT
v_call: TRBV20-1
clone_size: .
j_call: TRBJ1-6
d_call: TRBD1

cdr3_aa: CASSLALAGGDNEQFF
cdr3_nt: TGCGCCAGCAGCTTGGCGCTAGCGGGAGGGGACAATGAGCAGTTCTTC
v_call: TRBV5-1
clone_size: few
j_call: TRBJ2-1
d_call: TRBD2

cdr3_aa: CASSRTSGTNEQFF
cdr3_nt: TGTGCCAGCAGTAGGACTAGCGGGACGAATGAGCAGTTCTTC
v_call: TRBV6-1
clone_size: .
j_call: TRBJ2-1
d_call: TRBD2

cdr3_aa: CASTLGRGRSYEQYF
cdr3_nt: TGTGCCAGCACCTTAGGGCGGGGTCGCTCCTACGAGCAGTACTTC
v_call: TRBV7-2
clone_size: .
j_call: TRBJ2-7
d_call: .

cdr3_aa: CSACLPGGGYNEQFF
cdr3_nt: TGCAGTGCTTGCCTCCCCGGTGGGGGATACAATGAGCAGTTCTTC
v_call: TRBV20-1
clone_size: .
j_call: TRBJ2-1
d_call: .

cdr3_aa: CASAGQRNTEAFF
cdr3_nt: TGTGCCAGCGCGGGACAGAGGAACACTGAAGCTTTCTTT
v_call: TRBV18
clone_size: .
j_call: TRBJ1-1
d_call: TRBD1

cdr3_aa: CAISVGSRPQETQYF
cdr3_nt: TGTGCCATCAGTGTCGGCAGCAGACCTCAAGAGACCCAGTACTTC
v_call: TRBV10-3
clone_size: .
j_call: TRBJ2-5
d_call: .

cdr3_aa: CASSLLSLGSYEQYF
cdr3_nt: TGTGCCAGCAGCTTACTATCATTAGGCTCCTACGAGCAGTACTTC
v_call: TRBV7-2
clone_size: many
j_call: TRBJ2-7
d_call: .

cdr3_aa: CASSQEGRRGNEQYF
cdr3_nt: TGCGCCAGCAGCCAAGAGGGACGGCGAGGGAACGAGCAGTACTTC
v_call: TRBV4-1
clone_size: few
j_call: TRBJ2-7
d_call: .

cdr3_aa: CASRPGDSGNTIYF
cdr3_nt: TGCGCCAGCAGACCAGGCGACTCTGGAAACACCATATATTTT
v_call: TRBV5-1
clone_size: many
j_call: TRBJ1-3
d_call: .

cdr3_aa: CASSLDSPIELFF
cdr3_nt: TGCGCCAGCAGCCTGGACTCGCCGATCGAGCTGTTCTTC
v_call: TRBV5-1
clone_size: .
j_call: TRBJ2-1
d_call: .

cdr3_aa: CASSEDSSPLHF
cdr3_nt: TGTGCCAGCAGTGAGGACTCCTCTCCCCTCCACTTT
v_call: TRBV2
clone_size: .
j_call: TRBJ1-6
d_call: .

cdr3_aa: CASSYAANSYEQYF
cdr3_nt: TGTGCCAGCAGTTATGCCGCGAACTCCTACGAGCAGTACTTC
v_call: TRBV6-5
clone_size: few
j_call: TRBJ2-7
d_call: .

cdr3_aa: CASSQGPGQITQYF
cdr3_nt: TGCGCCAGCAGCCAAGGTCCCGGACAGATTACGCAGTATTTT
v_call: TRBV4-1
clone_size: few
j_call: TRBJ2-3
d_call: .

cdr3_aa: CASSLAVGDNEQFF
cdr3_nt: TGTGCTAGCAGCTTAGCGGTCGGGGACAATGAGCAGTTCTTC
v_call: TRBV7-7
clone_size: .
j_call: TRBJ2-1
d_call: .

cdr3_aa: CARPPQETQYF
cdr3_nt: TGTGCCAGACCCCCACAAGAGACCCAGTACTTC
v_call: TRBV12-1
clone_size: few
j_call: TRBJ2-5
d_call: .

cdr3_aa: CASSISSGGYYEQYF
cdr3_nt: TGTGCCAGCAGCATCTCTAGCGGGGGTTACTACGAGCAGTACTTC
v_call: TRBV13
clone_size: .
j_call: TRBJ2-7
d_call: TRBD2

cdr3_aa: CASSLPLAGAPETQYF
cdr3_nt: TGTGCCAGCAGCTTACCCCTAGCGGGAGCCCCAGAGACCCAGTACTTC
v_call: TRBV7-6
clone_size: .
j_call: TRBJ2-5
d_call: TRBD2

cdr3_aa: CASSSRAGGPSDTQYF
cdr3_nt: TGTGCCAGCAGTTCCCGCGCGGGGGGGCCATCAGATACGCAGTATTTT
v_call: TRBV12-3/TRBV12-4
clone_size: .
j_call: TRBJ2-3
d_call: TRBD2

cdr3_aa: CASSFPGQPDEQYF
cdr3_nt: TGCGCCAGCAGCTTCCCGGGACAGCCCGACGAGCAGTACTTC
v_call: TRBV5-1
clone_size: .
j_call: TRBJ2-7
d_call: TRBD1

cdr3_aa: CASRGTGGAHGYTF
cdr3_nt: TGTGCCAGCAGGGGGACAGGGGGGGCCCATGGCTACACCTTC
v_call: TRBV12-3/TRBV12-4
clone_size: .
j_call: TRBJ1-2
d_call: TRBD1

cdr3_aa: CASSNGAYSYEQYF
cdr3_nt: TGTGCCAGCAGTAACGGGGCCTACTCCTACGAGCAGTACTTC
v_call: TRBV6-1
clone_size: .
j_call: TRBJ2-7
d_call: .

cdr3_aa: CASAARGETQYF
cdr3_nt: TGTGCCAGCGCAGCCCGGGGCGAGACCCAGTACTTC
v_call: TRBV7-9
clone_size: .
j_call: TRBJ2-5
d_call: .

cdr3_aa: CASSLSGQGFYEQYF
cdr3_nt: TGTGCCAGCAGTTTATCGGGACAGGGGTTCTACGAGCAGTACTTC
v_call: TRBV12-3/TRBV12-4
clone_size: few
j_call: TRBJ2-7
d_call: TRBD1

cdr3_aa: CASSQDRMAGDGYTF
cdr3_nt: TGCGCCAGCAGCCAAGATAGGATGGCAGGGGATGGCTACACCTTC
v_call: TRBV4-3
clone_size: few
j_call: TRBJ1-2
d_call: .